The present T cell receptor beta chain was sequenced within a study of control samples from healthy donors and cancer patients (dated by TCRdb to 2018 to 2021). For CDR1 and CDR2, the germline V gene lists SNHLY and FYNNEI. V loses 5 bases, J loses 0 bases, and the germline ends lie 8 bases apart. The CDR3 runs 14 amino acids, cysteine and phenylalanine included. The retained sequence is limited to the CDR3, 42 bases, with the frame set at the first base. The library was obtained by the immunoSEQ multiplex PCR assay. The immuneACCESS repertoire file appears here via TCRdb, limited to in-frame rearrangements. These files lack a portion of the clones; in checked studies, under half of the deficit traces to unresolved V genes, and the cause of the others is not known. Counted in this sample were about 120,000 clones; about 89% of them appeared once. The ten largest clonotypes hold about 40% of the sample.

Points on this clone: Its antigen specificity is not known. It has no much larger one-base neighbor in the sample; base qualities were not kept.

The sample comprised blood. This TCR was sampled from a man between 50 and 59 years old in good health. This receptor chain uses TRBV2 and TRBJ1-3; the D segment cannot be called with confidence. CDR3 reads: CASSSSSSGNTIYF. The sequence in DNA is TGTGCCAGCAGTAGTTCGAGCTCTGGAAACACCATATATTTT.